This T cell receptor (beta chain) originates from a study of cytomegalovirus exposure and HLA in healthy donors. The study, taken as a whole, reports: Roughly uniform sequencing depth across donors was assumed, possibly incorrectly.

Vbeta (60) and Jbeta (13) primers were used in the PCR. Per the original methods: Later reanalysis found 75 million to 100 million unique TCR beta chains, roughly 10 million of them shared. The data were produced by immunoSEQ multiplex PCR, yet TCRdb's version contains in-frame clones alone and is incomplete. V and J calls and clone size are copied from that table; D and trimming were computed from the DNA. The sample lists tens of thousands of clones, around 70% seen once, with approximately 7.6% in the top ten. Comment on this clone: Its target is not known.

Trimming took 0 bases from V and 0 from J, leaving 11 bases between them. Germline V gene sequence: CDR1 GTSNPN, CDR2 SVGIG (reference sequence). The CDR3 runs 15 residues. This clonotype was sampled from a man aged 35 to 55 in good health and CMV-seropositive. Sequencing used PBMCs. J is TRBJ1-1 and V is TRBV30; D is ambiguous. The CDR3 sequence: CAWSVLEGLNTEAFF. In nucleotides, the CDR3 is TGTGCCTGGAGTGTATTAGAGGGCCTGAACACTGAAGCTTTCTTT.